Here is one T cell receptor beta chain with its context. This clonotype has ten or more counts. What this receptor recognizes is not known. Within one base of it there is no much larger clone, and no base qualities were kept. The time point label on this specimen signifies: blood at routine non-recurrence follow-up after resection. Whole RNA extracted from tumor and nontumor lung tissue, or from cryopreserved PBMC samples, was used for TCR sequencing without cell sorting. Only patients with enough RNA available from two or more tumor regions were chosen for TCR sequencing. The junction shows trimming of 11 bases on V and 4 bases on J, plus 14 bases between the germline ends. The CDR3 covers 13 residues, taking in both the cysteine and the phenylalanine. The entry retains the CDR3 DNA only, 39 bases that are in frame from base 1. The data stem from a study of spatial heterogeneity in lung cancer (dated by TCRdb to the late 2010s). Concerning the study at large: The donors were 72 patients from the lung TRACERx cohort who had early-stage, untreated non-small cell lung cancer. Follow-up PBMC samples were sequenced whenever available, with a median time to follow-up of around two years after resection. More beta-chain than alpha-chain transcripts were consistently detected, likely reflecting higher beta-chain transcript abundance. In the raw uncorrected reads, each unique combination of TCR and UMI appeared on average more than ten times. In non-small cell lung cancer, the study made a quantitative comparison of TCR alpha and beta repertoires among multiple tumor regions, matched nontumor lung and blood. TCR repertoire features were related to nonsynonymous mutation counts determined by whole-exome sequencing of tumor tissue. Both alpha and beta chains were TCR-sequenced in a few hundred tumor regions, fewer than 80 matched nontumor lung samples and roughly 50 PBMC samples obtained at surgery. Findings and caveats that apply to the study as a whole: Ubiquitous expanded tumor TCRs showed up in blood more often at tumor resection than at routine follow-up. Comparisons of baseline and follow-up blood repertoires included only around 15 patients. Confirming at a functional level the hypothesis that regional TCRs recognize regional mutations was considered to require additional single-cell paired TCR alpha and beta sequencing.

The library was made by 5' RACE. Reads for this sample came from a NextSeq 500. The TCR library protocol attached a unique molecular identifier to each TCR cDNA molecule to allow correction of PCR and sequencing errors. The source study handled its data this way. TCR identification, UMI-based error correction and CDR3 extraction were all carried out with Decombinator tools. TCRs above a frequency of 2 per 1,000, corresponding to the top 1% of the tumor frequency distribution, were defined as expanded. Rényi diversity was computed with the R vegan package after subsampling each repertoire 100 times to 5,000 TCRs. CDR3 similarity networks were built from amino acid triplet string-kernel similarity, with CDR3s being connected when pairwise similarity was above 0.82. Using fastp at Q25 and MiXCR, TCRdb reprocessed the public reads and kept productive beta chains. CDR3 protein sequences are deduplicated, and each keeps its most common genes and DNA. TCRdb, not the original authors, processed these V and J calls. Within this sample are some 120,000 distinct CDR3 sequences, with 9.5% to 15% of them counted one time only. Of the sample, roughly 15% is held by the ten largest clones.

The sequences come from PBMCs, collected at follow-up. The clonotype comes from a male donor with early-stage non-small cell lung cancer. The rearrangement joined TRBV12-3 or TRBV12-4 to TRBJ1-4; D gene: possibly TRBD1, on 6 matching bases. For the CDR3, the sequence is CASHGQNNEKLFF. Read as DNA, the sequence is TGTGCCTCGCACGGACAGAATAATGAAAAACTGTTTTTT.